Listed below are T cell receptor beta chains from one sample, sequenced in a study of vaccination and CD4 T cells after COVID-19. MiXCR, run by TCRdb on the PCR reads, gives a single entry per CDR3 protein. In the table there are under 25,000 distinct CDR3 sequences, more than 20% of which are singletons. The antigens for these receptors are not known. The sample taken for sequencing was cultured CD4+ T cells from blood. These receptors were collected from a human donor with COVID-19. CDR3s include the opening cysteine and the closing phenylalanine or tryptophan. A D gene is named only where the DNA matches it firmly.

j_call cdr3_length d_call v_call cdr3_aa
TRBJ1-1 13 . TRBV10-2 CASSELDVGGAFF
TRBJ1-5 16 . TRBV10-3 CAIFGRQEDSNQPQHF
TRBJ2-7 12 TRBD1 TRBV10-3 CAIKSGGHEQYF
TRBJ2-7 17 TRBD1 TRBV7-8 CASSLEFVGQGKFEQYF
TRBJ2-5 14 . TRBV7-2 CASSLPSAGKTQYF
TRBJ2-2 15 TRBD1 TRBV27 CASTGQGASTGELFF
TRBJ2-6 16 TRBD1 TRBV5-1 CASSLADRAGANVLTF
TRBJ2-3 13 . TRBV7-2 CASRPTAVYTQYF
TRBJ2-4 17 TRBD2 TRBV6-2/TRBV6-3 CASSQTSGELAKNIQYF
TRBJ1-1 14 . TRBV15 CATSRVVPNTEAFF
TRBJ1-6 15 . TRBV27 CASSSLSGHNSPLHF
TRBJ2-1 16 TRBD2 TRBV6-1 CASSEYGGGLYNEQFF
TRBJ1-5 15 . TRBV5-6 CASSLGGQINQPQHF
TRBJ2-3 13 . TRBV11-2 CASSLFLTDTQYF
TRBJ2-3 11 . TRBV7-2 CASSSRDTQYF
TRBJ2-5 16 TRBD2 TRBV20-1 CSARVRGGAGKETQYF
TRBJ1-2 15 TRBD1 TRBV12-3/TRBV12-4 CASSWPGQGIYGYTF
TRBJ2-5 14 . TRBV5-4 CASSNDGFPETQYF
TRBJ2-7 12 . TRBV7-9 CASTRDTYEQYF
TRBJ1-6 14 TRBD1 TRBV14 CASSQGGQGSPLHF
TRBJ1-3 20 . TRBV4-1 CASSQVTHGRWGPDGNTIYF
TRBJ2-3 15 . TRBV19 CASSIAAGMTDTQYF
TRBJ1-2 14 . TRBV28 CASRGGTDLYGNTF
TRBJ2-5 12 . TRBV5-4 CASSLAQETQYF
TRBJ1-5 15 . TRBV12-3/TRBV12-4 CASSLSVGNNQPQHF
TRBJ2-1 16 TRBD1 TRBV10-3 CAISAGVGQGGNEQFF
TRBJ2-5 14 TRBD2 TRBV11-2 CASSKGLDQETQYF
TRBJ2-7 13 . TRBV7-2 CASSLGGQYEQYF
TRBJ2-7 12 . TRBV6-1 CASSEGSYEQYF
TRBJ2-3 18 TRBD2 TRBV20-1 CSARPTGRTSGGLDTQYF
TRBJ2-3 13 . TRBV6-1 CASSKQGLDTQYF
TRBJ2-7 16 TRBD1 TRBV5-4 CASSLANQGASHEQYF
TRBJ1-1 14 . TRBV19 CASSIMGVQTEAFF
TRBJ2-7 15 TRBD2 TRBV20-1 CSASMRGGRFWEQYF
TRBJ2-7 15 . TRBV12-3/TRBV12-4 CASSFDPGSSYEQYF
TRBJ2-5 16 TRBD2 TRBV5-4 CASSLDSGGGRETQYF
TRBJ2-7 15 TRBD1 TRBV6-1 CASSATGGITYEQYF
TRBJ1-5 13 . TRBV7-2 CASSLATDQPQHF
TRBJ1-4 14 . TRBV19 CATKLLRGSEKLFF
TRBJ2-5 15 TRBD2 TRBV6-1 CASSTQGLPQETQYF
TRBJ2-5 16 . TRBV7-8 CASSPGMGVPGETQYF
TRBJ1-1 15 TRBD1 TRBV27 CTSSLGTGVNTEAFF
TRBJ2-5 13 . TRBV6-1 CASMRAGVQTQYF
TRBJ2-5 13 TRBD1 TRBV10-2 CASPGQGWETQYF
TRBJ1-1 16 TRBD1 TRBV2 CASNSLGAGGDTEAFF
TRBJ1-1 14 TRBD1 TRBV20-1 CSATQPGGLTEAFF
TRBJ2-2 15 . TRBV10-1 CASSEGCGMPGELFF
TRBJ2-5 15 . TRBV11-3 CASSFSKGGAETQYF
TRBJ2-3 15 TRBD2 TRBV20-1 CSASQIAGEKDTQYF
TRBJ2-1 19 TRBD2 TRBV4-3 CASSPKIIPLSGGNNEQFF
TRBJ2-2 14 . TRBV19 CASSIRQNTGELFF